A selection of T cell receptor beta chains follows, all from one sample in a study of CD8+CD57+ T cells in acquired aplastic anemia. TCRdb reprocessed the reads with MiXCR, giving one entry per CDR3 protein. Counted here are 250,000 to 300,000 distinct CDR3 sequences, 50% to 65% occurring once; the ten biggest clones make up roughly 1.2%. Sequenced material: sorted CD4+, CD8+, or CD8+CD57+ T cells (not recorded which) from PBMCs. Every receptor here comes from a human donor with aplastic anemia. CDR3s include the opening cysteine and the closing phenylalanine or tryptophan. Each record gives: D gene, J gene, clone size, V gene, CDR3 protein, CDR3 DNA. D genes are given only for firm matches. Clone sizes are given selectively: once, few, many, or a class where the clone is expanded.

D gene: TRBD2
J gene: TRBJ2-7
clone size: once
V gene: TRBV7-2
CDR3 protein: CASSDAGGVLYEQYF
CDR3 DNA: TGTGCCAGCAGCGACGCTGGGGGGGTACTCTACGAGCAGTACTTC

D gene: TRBD1
J gene: TRBJ1-6
clone size: NA
V gene: TRBV6-5
CDR3 protein: CASRGQGPVNSPLHF
CDR3 DNA: TGTGCCAGCAGGGGACAGGGGCCGGTTAATTCACCCCTCCACTTT

D gene: NA
J gene: TRBJ2-5
clone size: NA
V gene: TRBV3-1
CDR3 protein: CASSQAIGAARSGTQYF
CDR3 DNA: TGTGCCAGCAGCCAAGCCATCGGTGCGGCTAGGTCGGGAACCCAGTACTTC

D gene: NA
J gene: TRBJ2-1
clone size: once
V gene: TRBV3-1
CDR3 protein: CASSQGRGTYNEQSF
CDR3 DNA: TGTGCCAGCAGCCAGGGCAGGGGGACTTACAATGAGCAGTCCTTC

D gene: TRBD1
J gene: TRBJ2-7
clone size: NA
V gene: TRBV20-1
CDR3 protein: CSAPPGQGTYEQYF
CDR3 DNA: TGCAGTGCTCCTCCGGGACAGGGGACCTACGAGCAGTACTTC

D gene: NA
J gene: TRBJ2-7
clone size: NA
V gene: TRBV29-1
CDR3 protein: CSVEGRGVHEQYF
CDR3 DNA: TGCAGCGTTGAGGGCAGGGGGGTACACGAGCAGTACTTC

D gene: NA
J gene: TRBJ2-5
clone size: NA
V gene: TRBV4-1
CDR3 protein: CASSQASRGDETQYF
CDR3 DNA: TGCGCCAGCAGCCAAGCGAGCAGGGGGGACGAGACCCAGTACTTC

D gene: NA
J gene: TRBJ2-3
clone size: NA
V gene: TRBV19
CDR3 protein: CATSNLDADTQYF
CDR3 DNA: TGTGCCACTTCTAACCTAGACGCAGATACGCAGTATTTT

D gene: NA
J gene: TRBJ1-1
clone size: NA
V gene: TRBV19
CDR3 protein: CASSITYNTEAFF
CDR3 DNA: TGTGCCAGTAGTATCACCTACAACACTGAAGCTTTCTTT

D gene: NA
J gene: TRBJ2-7
clone size: once
V gene: TRBV7-9
CDR3 protein: CASSLAQGWYEQYF
CDR3 DNA: TGTGCCAGCAGCTTAGCTCAGGGATGGTACGAGCAGTACTTC

D gene: TRBD2
J gene: TRBJ2-3
clone size: many
V gene: TRBV5-1
CDR3 protein: CASSLLGLASDTQYF
CDR3 DNA: TGCGCCAGCAGCTTGCTGGGACTAGCTTCAGATACGCAGTATTTT